This TCR beta chain derives from a study of CD8+CD57+ T cells in acquired aplastic anemia. Study-level information: Healthy donor sequencing depth: 10 million to 10.8 million CD4+, under 12 million CD8+ reads.

Broader study findings: Patients and controls were found to share twenty-nine CD8+ CDR3 sequences.

TCR beta VDJ combinations and CDR3 sequences were profiled from genomic DNA. TCRdb passed the reads through MiXCR, listing each CDR3 protein once. Of some 180,000 distinct CDR3 sequences detected, approximately 45% appear once; the ten largest clones hold approximately 3%. CDR3 length: 13 amino acids. From germline, CDR1 is DFQATT and CDR2 SNEGSKA (reference sequence). Deletions cut 6 bases from V and 1 base from J, with 9 bases between. This clonotype showed up many times. The antigen remains undetermined. This receptor was obtained from a human donor in good health. The sample consisted of sorted CD4+, CD8+, or CD8+CD57+ T cells (not recorded which) from PBMCs. The V call is TRBV20-1, the J call TRBJ1-4, with a tentative D call TRBD1 (6 bases). CDR3 residues: CSATGQTNEKLFF. The CDR3 DNA follows: TGCAGTGCGACAGGACAAACTAATGAAAAACTGTTTTTT.